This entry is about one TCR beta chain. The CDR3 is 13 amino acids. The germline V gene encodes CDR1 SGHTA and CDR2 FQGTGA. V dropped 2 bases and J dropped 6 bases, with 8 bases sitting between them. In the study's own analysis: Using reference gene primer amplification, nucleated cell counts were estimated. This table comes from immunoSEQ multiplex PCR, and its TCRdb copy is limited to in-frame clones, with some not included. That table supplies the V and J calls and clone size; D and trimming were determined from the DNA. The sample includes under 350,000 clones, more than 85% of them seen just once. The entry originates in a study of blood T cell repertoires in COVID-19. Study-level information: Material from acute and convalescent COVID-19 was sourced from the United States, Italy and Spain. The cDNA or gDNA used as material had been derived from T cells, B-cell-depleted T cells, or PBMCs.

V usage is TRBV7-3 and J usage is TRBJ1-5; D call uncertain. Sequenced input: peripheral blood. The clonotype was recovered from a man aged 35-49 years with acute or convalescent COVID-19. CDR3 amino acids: CASSLLHGQPQHF. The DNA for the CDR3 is TGTGCCAGCAGCTTATTACATGGTCAGCCCCAGCATTTT.